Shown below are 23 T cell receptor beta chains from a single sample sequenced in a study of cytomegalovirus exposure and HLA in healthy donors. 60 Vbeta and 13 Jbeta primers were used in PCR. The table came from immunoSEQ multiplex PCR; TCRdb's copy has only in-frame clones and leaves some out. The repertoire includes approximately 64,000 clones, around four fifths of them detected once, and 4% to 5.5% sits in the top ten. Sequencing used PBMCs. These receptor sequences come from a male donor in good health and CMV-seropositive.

The CDR3: CASRGQGGTEAFF. CDR3 sequence (DNA): TGCGCCAGCAGAGGACAGGGCGGGACTGAAGCTTTCTTT. This chain links TRBV10-2 with TRBJ1-1; TRBD1 agrees at 8 bases. CDR1 is WSHSY, CDR2 SAAADI, per germline. The J segment lost 5 bases and the V segment lost 6 bases, leaving 5 bases of the junction unmatched. The CDR3 runs 13 residues.

The CDR3 sequence is CASSQSANEKLFF. In DNA, the CDR3 is TGTGCCAGCTCACAATCTGCTAATGAAAAACTGTTTTTT. The J gene is TRBJ1-4, the V gene TRBV18, with D unclear. The CDR3 runs to 13 residues. Germline lookup yields CDR1 KGHSH and CDR2 LQKENI. Between the trimmed V and J ends, which lost 4 bases and 3 bases, there was a span of 6 bases.

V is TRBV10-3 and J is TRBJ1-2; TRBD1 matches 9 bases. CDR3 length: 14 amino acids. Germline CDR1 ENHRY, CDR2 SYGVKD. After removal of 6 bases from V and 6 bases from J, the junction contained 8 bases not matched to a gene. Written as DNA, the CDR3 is TGTGCCATCAGGGGACAGGGATTTGCGGATGGCTACACCTTC. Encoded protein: CAIRGQGFADGYTF.

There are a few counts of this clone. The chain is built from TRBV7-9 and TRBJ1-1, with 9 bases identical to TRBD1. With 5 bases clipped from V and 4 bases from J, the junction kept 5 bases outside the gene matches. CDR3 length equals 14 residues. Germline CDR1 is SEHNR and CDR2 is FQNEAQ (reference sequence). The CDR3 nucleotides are TGTGCCAGCAGCGAACAGGGGGCAAGCACTGAAGCTTTCTTT. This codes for CASSEQGASTEAFF.

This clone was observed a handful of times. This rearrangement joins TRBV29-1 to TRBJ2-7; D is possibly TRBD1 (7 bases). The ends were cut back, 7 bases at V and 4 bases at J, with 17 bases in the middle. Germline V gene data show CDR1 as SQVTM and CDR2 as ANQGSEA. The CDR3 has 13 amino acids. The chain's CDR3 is CSALRQGGYEQYF. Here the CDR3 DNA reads TGCAGCGCCCTCCGGCAGGGGGGATACGAGCAGTACTTC.

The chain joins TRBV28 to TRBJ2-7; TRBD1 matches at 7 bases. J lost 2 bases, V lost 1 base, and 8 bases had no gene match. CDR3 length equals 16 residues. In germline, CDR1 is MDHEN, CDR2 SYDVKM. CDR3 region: CASSLLQGSLAYEQYF. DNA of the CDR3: TGTGCCAGCAGTTTATTACAGGGGTCCCTAGCCTACGAGCAGTACTTC.

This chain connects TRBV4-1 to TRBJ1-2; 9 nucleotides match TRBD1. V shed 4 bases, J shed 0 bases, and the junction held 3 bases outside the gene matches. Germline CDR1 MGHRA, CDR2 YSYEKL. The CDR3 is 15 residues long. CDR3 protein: CASSRGQGTNYGYTF. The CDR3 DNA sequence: TGCGCCAGCAGCCGAGGACAGGGGACTAACTATGGCTACACCTTC.

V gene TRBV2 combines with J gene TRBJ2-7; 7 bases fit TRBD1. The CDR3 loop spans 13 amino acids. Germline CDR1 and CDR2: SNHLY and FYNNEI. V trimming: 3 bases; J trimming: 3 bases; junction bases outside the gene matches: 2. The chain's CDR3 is CASSDRGYYEQYF. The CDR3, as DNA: TGTGCCAGCAGTGACAGGGGGTACTACGAGCAGTACTTC.

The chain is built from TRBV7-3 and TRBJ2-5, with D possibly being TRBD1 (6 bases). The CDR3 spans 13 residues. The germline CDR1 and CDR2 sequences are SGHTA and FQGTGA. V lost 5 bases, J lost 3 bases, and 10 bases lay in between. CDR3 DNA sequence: TGTGCCAGCAGCCCAGGACAGAAAGAGACCCAGTACTTC. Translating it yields CASSPGQKETQYF.

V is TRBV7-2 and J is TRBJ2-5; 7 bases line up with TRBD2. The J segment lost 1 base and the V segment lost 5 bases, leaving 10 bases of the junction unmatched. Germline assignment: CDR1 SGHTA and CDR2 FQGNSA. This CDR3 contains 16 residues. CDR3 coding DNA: TGTGCCAGCAGCCAGCGGCGCGGGGGATTCCAAGAGACCCAGTACTTC. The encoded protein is CASSQRRGGFQETQYF.

DNA for the CDR3: TGTGCCAGCAGCTTAGATAGGTGGGGCTCTGGTTTGGGTGATACGCAGTATTTT. Protein: CASSLDRWGSGLGDTQYF. The rearrangement uses TRBV11-2 and TRBJ2-3; D is possibly TRBD1 (5 bases). CDR1 and CDR2 from the germline V gene are SGHAT and FQNNGV. Trimming shortened V by 0 bases and J by 6 bases, and 22 bases separated the two germline ends. The CDR3 loop spans 18 amino acids.

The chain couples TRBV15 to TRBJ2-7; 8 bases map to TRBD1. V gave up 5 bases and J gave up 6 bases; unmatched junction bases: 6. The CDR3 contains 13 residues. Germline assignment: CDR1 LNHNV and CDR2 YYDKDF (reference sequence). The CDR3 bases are TGTGCCACCAGCCGGACAGGGTTCTCCGAGCAGTACTTC. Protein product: CATSRTGFSEQYF.

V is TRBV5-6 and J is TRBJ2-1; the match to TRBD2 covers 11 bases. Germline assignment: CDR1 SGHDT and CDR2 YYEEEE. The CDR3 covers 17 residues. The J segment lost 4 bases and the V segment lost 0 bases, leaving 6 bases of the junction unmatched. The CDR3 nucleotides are TGTGCCAGCAGCTTGGTCGTACTAGCGGGGGTATACAATGAGCAGTTCTTC. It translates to CASSLVVLAGVYNEQFF. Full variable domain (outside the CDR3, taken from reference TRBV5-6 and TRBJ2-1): DAGVTQSPTHLIKTRGQQVTLRCSPKSGHDTVSWYQQALGQGPQFIFQYYEEEERQRGNFPDRFSGHQFPNYSSELNVNALLLGDSALYLCASSLVVLAGVYNEQFFGPGTRLTVL.

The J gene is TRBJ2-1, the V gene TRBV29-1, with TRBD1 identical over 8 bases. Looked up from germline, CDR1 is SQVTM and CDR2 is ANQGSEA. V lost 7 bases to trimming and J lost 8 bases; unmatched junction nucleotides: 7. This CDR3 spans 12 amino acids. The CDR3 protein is CSELDRGYEQFF. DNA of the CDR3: TGCAGCGAGCTTGACAGGGGCTATGAGCAGTTCTTC.

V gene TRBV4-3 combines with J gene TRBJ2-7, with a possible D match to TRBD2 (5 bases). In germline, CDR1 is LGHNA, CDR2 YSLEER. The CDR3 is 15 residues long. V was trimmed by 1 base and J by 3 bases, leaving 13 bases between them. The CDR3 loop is CASSQGGSGSYEQYF. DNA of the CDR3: TGCGCCAGCAGCCAAGGCGGGTCAGGCAGCTACGAGCAGTACTTC.

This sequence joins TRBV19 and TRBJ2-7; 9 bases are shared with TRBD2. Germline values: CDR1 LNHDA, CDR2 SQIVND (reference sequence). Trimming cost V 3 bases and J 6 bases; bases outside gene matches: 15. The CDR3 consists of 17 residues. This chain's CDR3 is CASSIGSGGTAVSEQYF. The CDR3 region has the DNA TGTGCCAGTAGTATCGGTAGCGGGGGCACCGCAGTAAGCGAGCAGTACTTC.

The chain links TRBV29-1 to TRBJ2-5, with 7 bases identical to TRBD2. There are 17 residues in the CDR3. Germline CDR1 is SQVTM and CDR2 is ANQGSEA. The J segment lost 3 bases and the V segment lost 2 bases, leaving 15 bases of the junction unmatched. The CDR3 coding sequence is TGCAGCGTTGAAAAGTGGGGGACTATCACAGGTGAAGAGACCCAGTACTTC. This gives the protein CSVEKWGTITGEETQYF.

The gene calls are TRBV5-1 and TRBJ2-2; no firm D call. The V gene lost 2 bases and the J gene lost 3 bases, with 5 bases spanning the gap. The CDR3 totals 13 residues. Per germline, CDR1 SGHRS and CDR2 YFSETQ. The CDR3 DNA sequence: TGCGCCAGCAGCTTTGAGTACACCGGGGAGCTGTTTTTT. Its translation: CASSFEYTGELFF.

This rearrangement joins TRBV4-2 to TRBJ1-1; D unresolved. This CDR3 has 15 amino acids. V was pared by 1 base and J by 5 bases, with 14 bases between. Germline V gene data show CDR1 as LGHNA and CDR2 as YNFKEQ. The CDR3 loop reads CASSQGAGRRTEAFF. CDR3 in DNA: TGTGCCAGCAGCCAAGGGGCGGGTAGGAGAACTGAAGCTTTCTTT.

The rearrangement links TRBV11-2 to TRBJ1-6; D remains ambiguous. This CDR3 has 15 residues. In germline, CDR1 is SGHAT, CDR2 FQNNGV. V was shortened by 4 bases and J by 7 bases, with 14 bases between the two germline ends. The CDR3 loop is CASSWTGNLNSPLHF. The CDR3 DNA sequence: TGTGCCAGCAGCTGGACGGGGAATTTGAATTCACCCCTCCACTTT.

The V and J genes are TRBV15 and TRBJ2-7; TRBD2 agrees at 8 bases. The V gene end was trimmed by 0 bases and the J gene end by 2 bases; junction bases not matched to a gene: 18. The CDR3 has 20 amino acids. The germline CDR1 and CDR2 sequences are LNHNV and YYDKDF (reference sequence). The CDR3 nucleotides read TGTGCCACCAGCAGAGATTTTCACGGGGCGGGGGGCCTCGCGGCCTACGAGCAGTACTTC. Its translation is CATSRDFHGAGGLAAYEQYF.

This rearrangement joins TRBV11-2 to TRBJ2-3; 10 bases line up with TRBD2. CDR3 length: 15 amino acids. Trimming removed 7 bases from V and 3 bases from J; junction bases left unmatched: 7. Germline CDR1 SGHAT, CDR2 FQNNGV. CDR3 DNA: TGTGCCAGCAAGAGAGCGGGGGGGGATACAGATACGCAGTATTTT. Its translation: CASKRAGGDTDTQYF.

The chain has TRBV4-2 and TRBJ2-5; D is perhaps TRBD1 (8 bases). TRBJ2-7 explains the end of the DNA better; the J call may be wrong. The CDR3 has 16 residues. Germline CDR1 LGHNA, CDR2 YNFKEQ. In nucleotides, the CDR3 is TGTGCCAGCAGCCAAGACGTCGGACAGGGAGGGTACGAGCAGTACTTC. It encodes CASSQDVGQGGYEQYF.